These 24 T cell receptor beta chains share one sample of origin, sequenced in a study of T cell clonality in common variable immunodeficiency. The table came from immunoSEQ multiplex PCR; TCRdb's copy has only in-frame clones and leaves some out. There are about 60,000 clones in the sample, none observed a single time. Specimen: peripheral blood mononuclear cells. The origin of the receptors is a person aged 18 to 75 in good health.

This clone was found many times. The read stops 3 residues short of the end of the CDR3; the missing end is completed from the germline J gene. The chain uses TRBV6-1 and TRBJ2-7; D gene uncertain. V was shortened by 1 base and J by 3 bases, with 16 bases between the two germline ends. This CDR3 contains 16 residues. CDR1 is MNHNS, CDR2 SASEGT, per germline. CDR3 DNA (partial): TGTGCCAGCAGTGAAGGTCTTTCTATTCGAAACTACGAG. It codes for CASSEGLSIRNYE. The entire CDR3 reads CASSEGLSIRNYEQYF.

This clone was detected many times. The observed sequence ends 3 residues before the CDR3 terminus, with the missing tail filled in from the germline J gene. The chain employs TRBV30 and TRBJ1-1; D gene uncertain. CDR1 and CDR2 (germline): GTSNPN, SVGIG (reference sequence). This CDR3 has 13 amino acids. V gave up 1 base and J gave up 4 bases, with 10 bases separating them. Incomplete CDR3 DNA: TGTGCCTGGAGTGACGGCAGGAGCACTGAA. Amino acids: CAWSDGRSTE. The entire CDR3 reads CAWSDGRSTEAFF.

This clone was seen at least ten times. The read ends 3 residues early relative to the CDR3; the germline J gene fills the gap. This rearrangement joins TRBV4-1 to TRBJ2-3; 10 positions match TRBD2. The CDR3 sequence is 15 residues long. The V segment lost 1 base and the J segment 3 bases; nucleotides outside the gene matches: 1. Germline V gives CDR1 MGHRA, CDR2 YSYEKL. The CDR3 reads CASSQGSGRTDTQYF. CDR3 DNA (partial): TGCGCCAGCAGCCAAGGTAGCGGGAGGACAGATACG.

This clone appeared many times. The CDR3 end falls 3 residues outside the read, so it is completed with the germline J gene. The chain employs TRBV7-3 and TRBJ2-3; a possible D gene is TRBD2 (5 bases). Between the trimmed V and J ends, which lost 2 bases and 0 bases, there was a span of 6 bases. Germline CDR1 is SGHTA and CDR2 is FQGTGA. The CDR3 sequence is 14 residues long. The covered CDR3 bases are TGTGCCAGCAGCTTACGCGGGAGCACAGATACG. It codes for CASSLRGSTDT. The whole CDR3 reads CASSLRGSTDTQYF.

This clone showed up many times. At one boundary the junction diverges from the germline segment, which might be a read error. The CDR3 is cut off 3 residues early in the read; its end comes from the germline J gene. The chain uses TRBV4-2 and TRBJ2-3; 8 nucleotides agree with TRBD2. The germline V gene encodes CDR1 LGHNA and CDR2 YNFKEQ. The CDR3 loop spans 18 amino acids. CDR3 sequence: CASSQLGVASGFTDTQYF. The CDR3 bases that were read are TGCGCCAGCAGCCAATTGGGGGTGGCTAGCGGGTTCACAGATACG.

This clone appeared many times. Read sequence stops 3 residues before the CDR3 end, and the germline J gene provides the missing end. The chain links TRBV28 to TRBJ2-5, with D possibly matching TRBD1 (6 bases). The V gene's germline CDR1 is MDHEN and CDR2 SYDVKM. The CDR3 sequence is 13 residues long. V lost 7 bases and J 5 bases, leaving 14 bases between the germline ends. The covered CDR3 bases are TGTGCCAGCACCCGGGACACAAGGGAGACC. Translation: CASTRDTRET. Given in full, the CDR3 is CASTRDTRETQYF.

Many counts were recorded for this clone. Partial CDR3 DNA: TGCAGTGCTAGAAAACCGGGACAGGGTGATGAG. It translates to CSARKPGQGDE. The full CDR3 protein reads CSARKPGQGDEQFF. The chain combines TRBV20-1 with TRBJ2-1; 9 nucleotides align to TRBD1. Sequencing ends 3 residues short of the CDR3 end; the germline J gene provides the rest. Per the germline V gene, CDR1 is DFQATT and CDR2 is SNEGSKA (reference sequence). This CDR3 is 14 amino acids long. The junction had 7 bases not matched to a gene; V was cut back by 2 bases and J by 8 bases.

In regard to this clone: Sequencing ends 3 residues short of the CDR3 end; the germline J gene provides the rest. This chain uses TRBV27 with TRBJ2-7; TRBD2 matches at 8 bases. V trimming: 2 bases; J trimming: 3 bases; junction bases outside the gene matches: 3. Germline CDR1 reads MNHEY; CDR2 reads SMNVEV (reference sequence). This CDR3 spans 14 amino acids. The CDR3 is CASSLRGTSYEQYF. CDR3 bases read: TGTGCCAGCAGTTTAAGAGGGACTAGCTACGAG.

There are many counts of this clone. The read ends 3 residues before the CDR3 terminus; that terminus is restored from the germline J gene. The V gene is TRBV20-1, the J gene TRBJ2-3; the D gene is possibly TRBD2 (5 bases). CDR1 and CDR2 (germline): DFQATT, SNEGSKA (reference sequence). V lost 1 base to trimming and J lost 6 bases, with 14 bases between them. CDR3 length equals 14 residues. The sequenced CDR3 bases are TGCAGTGCTAGAGTGGCGTTAGCGAGGGATACG. Translation: CSARVALARDT. The full-length CDR3 reads as CSARVALARDTQYF.

This clone has at least ten counts. The read ends 3 residues early relative to the CDR3; the germline J gene fills the gap. V is TRBV19 and J is TRBJ1-1, with D perhaps matching TRBD1 (5 bases). V lost 3 bases and J 3 bases, leaving 14 bases between the germline ends. CDR1 and CDR2 (germline): LNHDA, SQIVND (reference sequence). The CDR3 is 15 amino acids. The covered CDR3 bases are TGTGCCAGTAGTATCGACAGACCGAGGGACACTGAA. Protein sequence: CASSIDRPRDTE. In full, the CDR3 is CASSIDRPRDTEAFF.

This clone was observed at least ten times. Sequencing ends 3 residues short of the CDR3 end; the germline J gene provides the rest. The rearrangement links TRBV13 to TRBJ1-6, with a possible D match to TRBD1 (5 bases). In germline, CDR1 is PRHDT, CDR2 FYEKMQ (reference sequence). V lost 2 bases to trimming and J lost 7 bases, with 9 bases between them. The CDR3 consists of 14 residues. This CDR3 is CASSLRQWNSPLHF. CDR3 DNA (partial): TGTGCCAGCAGCTTAAGACAGTGGAATTCACCC.

This clone has a count of ten or more. The read ends 3 residues early relative to the CDR3; the germline J gene fills the gap. The chain combines TRBV7-6 with TRBJ2-2, with 8 bases lining up with TRBD2. There are 18 residues in the CDR3. Unmatched junction bases numbered 17, after V lost 4 bases and J lost 7 bases. Per germline, CDR1 SGHVS and CDR2 FNYEAQ. CDR3 DNA (partial): TGTGCCAGCAGCTCGGGACGCGGGATAGCGGGAAAAGGCGGGGAG. Its translation is CASSSGRGIAGKGGE. The entire CDR3 protein is CASSSGRGIAGKGGELFF.

This clone was seen repeatedly, ten times or more. The read ends 3 residues before the CDR3 terminus; that terminus is restored from the germline J gene. The chain combines TRBV20-1 with TRBJ2-5; TRBD1 aligns across 8 bases. The germline CDR1 and CDR2 sequences are DFQATT and SNEGSKA (reference sequence). Unmatched junction bases numbered 6, after V lost 5 bases and J lost 7 bases. There are 12 residues in the CDR3. The CDR3 sequence: CSASTGTGTQYF. The CDR3 DNA, read in part, is TGCAGTGCTTCGACCGGGACAGGGACC.

This clone was counted many times. Additional DNA sequences in this sample encode the identical CDR3. The part of the CDR3 DNA that was read is TGTGCCAGCAGCTCCCTCGAAGGACAGGGGGCAAATCAGCCC. Residues: CASSSLEGQGANQP. The full CDR3 protein reads CASSSLEGQGANQPQHF. V is TRBV7-8 and J is TRBJ1-5; 11 bases are shared with TRBD1. The read falls 3 residues short of the CDR3 end, and the missing part is taken from the germline J gene. This CDR3 region has 17 residues. After removal of 4 bases from V and 4 bases from J, the junction contained 9 bases not matched to a gene. In germline, CDR1 is SGHVS, CDR2 FQNEAQ.

This clone occurred many times. Read data end 3 residues before the CDR3 end; the end is taken from the germline J gene. This chain connects TRBV4-1 to TRBJ2-7; 13 bases are shared with TRBD2. J gave up 3 bases and V 4 bases, and 6 bases lay outside the gene matches. Looked up from germline, CDR1 is MGHRA and CDR2 is YSYEKL. This CDR3 spans 16 amino acids. CDR3 DNA, as far as it was read: TGCGCCAGCAGCCTCGGACTAGCGGGAGTTCACTACGAG. Its protein product is CASSLGLAGVHYE. The complete CDR3 sequence is CASSLGLAGVHYEQYF.

This clone was seen at least ten times. With the read ending 3 residues before the CDR3 end, the germline J gene is used to fill in that end. The chain uses TRBV7-2 and TRBJ2-7; no firm D call. Germline values: CDR1 SGHTA, CDR2 FQGNSA. CDR3 length equals 11 residues. Trimming took off 5 bases at V and 3 bases at J, with 5 bases between the two ends. The covered CDR3 bases are TGTGCCAGCAGCGTCAGCTACGAG. It yields the protein CASSVSYE. The complete CDR3 reads CASSVSYEQYF.

This clone has a count of ten or more. From the germline J gene comes the end of the CDR3, since the read stops 3 residues before it. The chain joins TRBV13 to TRBJ2-7; the match to TRBD1 covers 9 bases. Trimming took 5 bases from V and 6 from J; bases not matched to a gene: 5. Germline CDR1 reads PRHDT; CDR2 reads FYEKMQ (reference sequence). The CDR3 runs to 13 residues. CDR3 loop: CASSLGQGSEQYF. The covered CDR3 bases are TGTGCCAGCAGCCTGGGACAGGGAAGCGAG.

At least ten counts were recorded for this clone. Sequencing ends 3 residues short of the CDR3 end; the germline J gene provides the rest. This chain uses TRBV29-1 with TRBJ1-2; 9 bases agree with TRBD1. The CDR3 spans 15 residues. Germline V CDR1 and CDR2: SQVTM, ANQGSEA. The CDR3 DNA, read in part, is TGCAGCGTTGCCCGGGACAGGGATGGGACTGAAGGC. Protein: CSVARDRDGTEG. The CDR3 in full is CSVARDRDGTEGYTF.

Many counts were recorded for this clone. The read finishes 3 residues shy of the CDR3 end, and the germline J gene is used to complete it. The chain couples TRBV10-3 to TRBJ2-1; 9 bases align to TRBD2. The ends lost 5 bases at V and 1 base at J; junction bases unmatched: 12. Per the germline V gene, CDR1 is ENHRY and CDR2 is SYGVKD. The CDR3 extends over 18 amino acids. Partial CDR3 DNA: TGTGCCATCAGTTCGGCTAGCGGGGAGAGCGGGTCCTACAATGAG. As protein: CAISSASGESGSYNE. The full CDR3 sequence reads CAISSASGESGSYNEQFF.

This clone occurred a few times. The read is 3 residues too short to cover the CDR3 end, so that end is filled in from the germline J gene. This chain connects TRBV10-2 to TRBJ2-7, with 8 bases lining up with TRBD2. From germline, CDR1 is WSHSY and CDR2 SAAADI. V shed 8 bases and J 5 bases; nucleotides not matched to a gene: 5. This CDR3 has 12 residues. Partial CDR3 DNA: TGCGCCAGCGGAGCGGGAGCTCACGAG. This gives the protein CASGAGAHE. The full CDR3 reads CASGAGAHEQYF.

In this sample, this clone turned up many times. The CDR3 goes on 3 residues after the read ends, and that part is filled in from the germline J gene. The rearrangement uses TRBV29-1 and TRBJ2-7, with D tentatively TRBD1 (5 bases). The ends were cut back, 3 bases at V and 2 bases at J, with 14 bases in the middle. The germline gives CDR1 SQVTM, CDR2 ANQGSEA. The CDR3 has 14 amino acids. CDR3 bases read: TGCAGCGTTGAGACTCGGGCAGGGACCTACGAG. It specifies CSVETRAGTYE. The full CDR3 reads CSVETRAGTYEQYF.

This clone was recorded many times. Partial CDR3 DNA: TGTGCCAGCAGTTCATGGGACAGGGGTCATAGCAATCAGCCC. Encoded protein: CASSSWDRGHSNQP. From start to end, the CDR3 is CASSSWDRGHSNQPQHF. The rearrangement links TRBV6-2 or TRBV6-3 to TRBJ1-5; TRBD1 matches 10 bases. The read ends 3 residues before the CDR3 terminus; that terminus is restored from the germline J gene. The CDR3 totals 17 residues. The V and J ends lost 4 bases and 0 bases, in that order; junction bases with no gene match: 6. From germline, CDR1 is MNHEY and CDR2 SVGEGT.

This clone has ten or more counts. The read is 3 residues too short to cover the CDR3 end, so that end is filled in from the germline J gene. The genes are TRBV5-4 and TRBJ2-3; TRBD2 aligns across 9 bases. Looked up from germline, CDR1 is SGHNT and CDR2 is YYREEE (reference sequence). The length of the CDR3 is 16 residues. Unmatched junction bases numbered 6, after V lost 4 bases and J lost 0 bases. Incomplete CDR3 DNA: TGTGCCAGCAGCCTGGGACTAGCATTCAGCACAGATACG. Translation gives CASSLGLAFSTDT. The full CDR3 reads CASSLGLAFSTDTQYF.

There are many counts of this clone. The read terminates 3 residues ahead of where the CDR3 ends, so the germline J gene completes it. Other DNA sequences in this sample translate to the same CDR3. The chain combines TRBV20-1 with TRBJ2-5, with 7 bases fitting TRBD1. CDR1 is DFQATT, CDR2 SNEGSKA, per germline (reference sequence). The CDR3 extends over 12 amino acids. V shed 6 bases, J shed 2 bases, and the junction held 3 bases outside the gene matches. The part of the CDR3 DNA that was read is TGCAGTGCCCTCAGGGGGCAAGAGACC. Translating it yields CSALRGQET. The CDR3 in its entirety is CSALRGQETQYF.